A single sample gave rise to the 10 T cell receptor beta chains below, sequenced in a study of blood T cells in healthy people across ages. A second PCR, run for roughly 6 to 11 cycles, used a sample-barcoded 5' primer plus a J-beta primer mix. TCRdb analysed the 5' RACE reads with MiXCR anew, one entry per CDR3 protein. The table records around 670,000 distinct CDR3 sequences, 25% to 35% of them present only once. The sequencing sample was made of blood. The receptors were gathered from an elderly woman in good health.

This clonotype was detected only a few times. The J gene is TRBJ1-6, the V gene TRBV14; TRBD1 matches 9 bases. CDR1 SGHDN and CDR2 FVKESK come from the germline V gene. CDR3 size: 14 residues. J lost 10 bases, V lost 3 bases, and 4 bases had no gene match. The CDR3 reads CASSQTGGESPLHF. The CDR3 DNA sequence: TGTGCCAGCAGCCAGACAGGGGGAGAGTCACCCCTCCACTTT.

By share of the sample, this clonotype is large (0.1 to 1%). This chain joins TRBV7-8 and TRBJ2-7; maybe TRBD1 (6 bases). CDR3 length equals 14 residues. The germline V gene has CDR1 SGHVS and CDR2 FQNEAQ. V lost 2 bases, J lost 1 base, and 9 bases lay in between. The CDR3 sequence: CASSLRGQSYEQYF. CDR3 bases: TGTGCCAGCAGCTTAAGAGGACAGTCCTACGAGCAGTACTTC.

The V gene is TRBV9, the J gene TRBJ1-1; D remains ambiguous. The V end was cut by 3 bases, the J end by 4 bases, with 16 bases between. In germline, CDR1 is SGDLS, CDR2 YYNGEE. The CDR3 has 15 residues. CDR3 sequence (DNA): TGTGCCAGCAGCGCCTCAGCGGTCGTGGCCACTGAAGCTTTCTTT. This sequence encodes CASSASAVVATEAFF.

CDR3 DNA sequence: TGTGCCAGCAGTTACGACAGGGTGGTCAATGAGCAGTACTTC. Protein product: CASSYDRVVNEQYF. J is TRBJ2-5 and V is TRBV6-5; 7 bases are a match to TRBD1. Germline assignment: CDR1 MNHEY and CDR2 SVGAGI. With 2 bases clipped from V and 11 bases from J, the junction kept 11 bases outside the gene matches. The CDR3 runs 14 residues.

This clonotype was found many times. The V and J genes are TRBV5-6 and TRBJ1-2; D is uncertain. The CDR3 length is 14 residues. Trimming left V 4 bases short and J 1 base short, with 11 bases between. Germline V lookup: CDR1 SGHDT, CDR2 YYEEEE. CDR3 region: CASSPTAYNYGYTF. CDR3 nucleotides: TGTGCCAGCAGCCCGACGGCGTATAACTATGGCTACACCTTC.

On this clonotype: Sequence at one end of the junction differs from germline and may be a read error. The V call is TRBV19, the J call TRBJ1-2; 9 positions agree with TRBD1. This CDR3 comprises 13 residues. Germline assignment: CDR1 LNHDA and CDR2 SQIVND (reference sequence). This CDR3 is CASMGTGNYGYTF. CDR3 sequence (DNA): TGTGCCAGTATGGGGACAGGGAACTACGGCTACACCTTC.

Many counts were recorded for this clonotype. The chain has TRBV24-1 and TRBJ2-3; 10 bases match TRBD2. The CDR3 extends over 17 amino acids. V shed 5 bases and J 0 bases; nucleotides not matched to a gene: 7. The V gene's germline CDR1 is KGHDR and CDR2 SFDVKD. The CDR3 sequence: CATSGFTSGASTDTQYF. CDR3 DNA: TGTGCCACCAGTGGATTTACTAGCGGGGCTAGCACAGATACGCAGTATTTT.

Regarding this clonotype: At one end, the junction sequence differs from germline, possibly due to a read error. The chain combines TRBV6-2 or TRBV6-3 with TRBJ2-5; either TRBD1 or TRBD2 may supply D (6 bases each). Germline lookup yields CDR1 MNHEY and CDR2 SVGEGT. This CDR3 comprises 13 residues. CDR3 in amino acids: CTSKGLGGETQYF. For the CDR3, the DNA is TGTACCAGCAAAGGTTTAGGGGGGGAGACCCAGTACTTC.

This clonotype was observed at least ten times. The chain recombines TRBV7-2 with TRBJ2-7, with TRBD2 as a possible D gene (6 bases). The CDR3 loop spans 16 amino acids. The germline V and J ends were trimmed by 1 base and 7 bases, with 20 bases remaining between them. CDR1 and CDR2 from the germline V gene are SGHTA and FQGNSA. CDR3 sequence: CASSLGQALTGREQYF. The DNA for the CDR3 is TGTGCCAGCAGCTTAGGTCAGGCACTTACGGGGAGGGAGCAGTACTTC.

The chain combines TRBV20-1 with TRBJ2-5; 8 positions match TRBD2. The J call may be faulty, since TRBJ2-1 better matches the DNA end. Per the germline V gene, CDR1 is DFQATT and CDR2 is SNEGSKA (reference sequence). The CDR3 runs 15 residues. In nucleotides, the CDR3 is TGCAGTGCTAGGACGGGGGGGCTTCTGCAAGAGACCCAGTTCTTC. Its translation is CSARTGGLLQETQFF.